A few counts support the clone carrying this T cell receptor beta chain. What it recognizes is unknown. The sample belongs to a study of chemoradiotherapy in HPV16-positive cancers. The germline V and J ends were trimmed by 0 bases and 8 bases, with 25 bases remaining between them. This CDR3 comprises 18 residues. CDR1 and CDR2 (germline): LGHNA, YSLEER. Study conclusions and caveats: During treatment, candidate HPV-specific clones and E7-related motifs expanded in tumor.

Generated by immunoSEQ multiplex PCR, the TCRdb table keeps only in-frame clones and is missing some. The sample includes some 34,000 clones, 86% of them seen just once. This rearrangement joins TRBV4-3 to TRBJ1-2; no clear D. Sequencing was performed on blood, taken from a patient who underwent chemoradiotherapy. The receptor was derived from a human donor with HPV-associated anogenital cancer. CDR3 region: CASSQDQSDVGLMSGYTF. The CDR3 region has the DNA TGCGCCAGCAGCCAAGATCAATCGGACGTAGGACTAATGAGCGGCTACACCTTC.